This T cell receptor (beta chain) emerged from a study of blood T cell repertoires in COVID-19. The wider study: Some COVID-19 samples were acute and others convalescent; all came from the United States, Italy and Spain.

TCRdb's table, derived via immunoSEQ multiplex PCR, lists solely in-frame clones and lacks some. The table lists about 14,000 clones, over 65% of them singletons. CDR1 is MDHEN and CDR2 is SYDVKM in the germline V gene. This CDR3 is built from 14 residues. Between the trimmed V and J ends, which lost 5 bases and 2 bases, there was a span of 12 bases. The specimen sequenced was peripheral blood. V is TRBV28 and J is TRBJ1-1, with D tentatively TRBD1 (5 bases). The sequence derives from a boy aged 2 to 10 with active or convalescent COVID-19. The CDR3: CASSAGGVNTEAFF. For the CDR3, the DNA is TGTGCCAGCAGTGCTGGGGGGGTCAACACTGAAGCTTTCTTT.